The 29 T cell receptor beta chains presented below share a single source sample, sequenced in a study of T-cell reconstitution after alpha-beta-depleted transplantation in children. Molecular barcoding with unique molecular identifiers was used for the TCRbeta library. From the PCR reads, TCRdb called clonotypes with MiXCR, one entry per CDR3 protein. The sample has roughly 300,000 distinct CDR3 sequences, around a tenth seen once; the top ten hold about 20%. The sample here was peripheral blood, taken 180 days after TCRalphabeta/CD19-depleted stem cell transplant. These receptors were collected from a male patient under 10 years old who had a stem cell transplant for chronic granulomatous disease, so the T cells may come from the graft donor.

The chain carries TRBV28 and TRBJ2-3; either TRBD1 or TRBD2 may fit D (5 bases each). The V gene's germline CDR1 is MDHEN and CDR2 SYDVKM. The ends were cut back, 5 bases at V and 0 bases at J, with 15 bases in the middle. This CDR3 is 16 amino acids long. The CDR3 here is CASSKTGRPSTDTQYF. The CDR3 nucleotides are TGTGCCAGCAGTAAAACGGGACGGCCTAGCACAGATACGCAGTATTTT.

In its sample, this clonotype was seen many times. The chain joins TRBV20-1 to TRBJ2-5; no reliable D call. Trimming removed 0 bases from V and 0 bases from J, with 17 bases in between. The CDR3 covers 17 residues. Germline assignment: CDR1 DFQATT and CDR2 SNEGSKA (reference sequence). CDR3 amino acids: CSARDNDPLVNQETQYF. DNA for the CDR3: TGCAGTGCTAGAGACAATGACCCTTTAGTCAACCAAGAGACCCAGTACTTC.

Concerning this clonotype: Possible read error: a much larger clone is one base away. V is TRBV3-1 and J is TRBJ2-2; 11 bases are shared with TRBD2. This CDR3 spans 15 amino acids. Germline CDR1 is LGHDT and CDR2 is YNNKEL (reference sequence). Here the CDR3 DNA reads TGTGCCAGCTGCCAACTAGCGGGGGTAACCGGGGAGCTGTTTTTT. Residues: CASCQLAGVTGELFF.

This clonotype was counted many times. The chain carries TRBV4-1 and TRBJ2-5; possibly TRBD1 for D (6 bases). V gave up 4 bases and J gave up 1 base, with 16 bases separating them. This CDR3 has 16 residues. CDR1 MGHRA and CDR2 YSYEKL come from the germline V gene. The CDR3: CASSPNAGQPQETQYF. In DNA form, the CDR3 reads TGCGCCAGCAGCCCAAACGCTGGACAGCCCCAAGAGACCCAGTACTTC.

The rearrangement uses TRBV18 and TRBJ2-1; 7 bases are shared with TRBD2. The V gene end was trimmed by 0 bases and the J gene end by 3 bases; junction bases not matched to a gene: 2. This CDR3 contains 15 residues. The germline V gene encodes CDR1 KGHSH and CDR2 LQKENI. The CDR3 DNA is TGTGCCAGCTCACCACCGGGAGGGATCTACAATGAGCAGTTCTTC. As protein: CASSPPGGIYNEQFF.

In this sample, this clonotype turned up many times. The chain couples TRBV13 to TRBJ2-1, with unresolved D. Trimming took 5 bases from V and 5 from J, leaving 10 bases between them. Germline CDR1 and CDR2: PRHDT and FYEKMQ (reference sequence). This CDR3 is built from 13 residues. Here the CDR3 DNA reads TGTGCCAGCAGCCCCTTCAAAGACAATGAGCAGTTCTTC. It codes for CASSPFKDNEQFF.

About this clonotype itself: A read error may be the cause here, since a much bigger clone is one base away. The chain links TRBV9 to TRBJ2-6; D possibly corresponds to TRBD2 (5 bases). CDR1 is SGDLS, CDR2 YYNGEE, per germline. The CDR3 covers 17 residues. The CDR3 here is CVSSVGDSVRGANVLTF. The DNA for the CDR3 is TGTGTCAGCAGCGTAGGAGATAGCGTTCGTGGGGCCAACGTCCTGACTTTC. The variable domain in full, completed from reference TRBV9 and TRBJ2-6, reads DSGVTQTPKHLITATGQRVTLRCSPRSGDLSVYWYQQSLDQGLQFLIQYYNGEERAKGNILERFSAQQFPDLHSELNLSSLELGDSALYFCVSSVGDSVRGANVLTFGAGSRLTVL.

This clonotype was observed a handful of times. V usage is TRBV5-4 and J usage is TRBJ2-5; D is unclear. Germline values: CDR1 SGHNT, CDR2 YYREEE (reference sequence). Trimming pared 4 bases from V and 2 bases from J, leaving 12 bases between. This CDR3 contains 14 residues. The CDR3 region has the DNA TGTGCCAGCAGCCCCGGACGGCAACAAGAGACCCAGTACTTC. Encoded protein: CASSPGRQQETQYF.

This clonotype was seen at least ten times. In nucleotides, the CDR3 is TGCGCCAGCAGCCCCACGGCCTTGGCCCCAGAGGTAACGCAGTATTTT. Its protein product is CASSPTALAPEVTQYF. This sequence joins TRBV5-1 and TRBJ2-3; D is uncertain. The V end was cut by 4 bases, the J end by 9 bases, with 24 bases between. The CDR3 is 16 amino acids. Germline CDR1 SGHRS, CDR2 YFSETQ.

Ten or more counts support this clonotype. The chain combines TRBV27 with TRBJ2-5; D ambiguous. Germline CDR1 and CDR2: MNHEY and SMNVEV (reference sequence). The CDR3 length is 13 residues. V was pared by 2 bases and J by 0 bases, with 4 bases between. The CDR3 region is CASSLKYQETQYF. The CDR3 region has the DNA TGTGCCAGCAGTTTAAAGTACCAAGAGACCCAGTACTTC.

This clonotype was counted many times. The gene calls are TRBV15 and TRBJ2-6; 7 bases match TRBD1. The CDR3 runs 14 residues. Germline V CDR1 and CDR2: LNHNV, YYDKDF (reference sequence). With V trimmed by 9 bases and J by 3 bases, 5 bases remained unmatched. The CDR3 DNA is TGTGCCACTCGCGACAGGGTTGGGGCCAACGTCCTGACTTTC. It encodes CATRDRVGANVLTF.

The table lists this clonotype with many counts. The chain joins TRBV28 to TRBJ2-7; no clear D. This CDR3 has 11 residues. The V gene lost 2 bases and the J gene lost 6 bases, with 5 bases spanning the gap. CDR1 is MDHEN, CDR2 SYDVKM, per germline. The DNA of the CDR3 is TGTGCCAGCAGTTTACCGCGCGAGCAGTACTTC. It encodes CASSLPREQYF.

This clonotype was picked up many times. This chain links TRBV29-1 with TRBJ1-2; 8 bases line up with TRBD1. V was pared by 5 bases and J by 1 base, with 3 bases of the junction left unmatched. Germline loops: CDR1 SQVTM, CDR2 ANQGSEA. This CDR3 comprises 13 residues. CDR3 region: CSVSDRDNYGYTF. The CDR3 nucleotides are TGCAGCGTTTCGGACAGGGATAACTATGGCTACACCTTC.

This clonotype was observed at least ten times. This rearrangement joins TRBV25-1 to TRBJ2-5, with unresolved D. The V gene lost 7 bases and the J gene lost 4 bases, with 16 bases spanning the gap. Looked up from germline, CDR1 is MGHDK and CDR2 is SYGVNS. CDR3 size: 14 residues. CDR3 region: CASTNLRVGETQYF. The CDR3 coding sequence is TGTGCCAGCACCAATCTGCGAGTTGGAGAGACCCAGTACTTC.

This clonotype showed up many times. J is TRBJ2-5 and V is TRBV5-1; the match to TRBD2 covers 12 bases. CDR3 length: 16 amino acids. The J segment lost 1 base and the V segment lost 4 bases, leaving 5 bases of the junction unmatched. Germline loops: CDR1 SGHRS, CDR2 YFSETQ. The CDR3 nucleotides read TGCGCCAGCAGCCTGACTAGCGGGGGTACCCAAGAGACCCAGTACTTC. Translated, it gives CASSLTSGGTQETQYF.

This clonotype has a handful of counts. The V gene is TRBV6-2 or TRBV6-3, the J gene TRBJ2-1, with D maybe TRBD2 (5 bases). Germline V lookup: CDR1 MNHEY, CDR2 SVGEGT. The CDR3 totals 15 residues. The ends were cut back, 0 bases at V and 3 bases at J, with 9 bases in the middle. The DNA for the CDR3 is TGTGCCAGCAGTTACTCACTAGATTTCTACAATGAGCAGTTCTTC. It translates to CASSYSLDFYNEQFF.

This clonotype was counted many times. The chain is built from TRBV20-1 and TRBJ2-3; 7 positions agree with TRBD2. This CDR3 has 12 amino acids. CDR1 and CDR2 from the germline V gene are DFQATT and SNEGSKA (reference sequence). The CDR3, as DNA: TGCACCCCAGCGGGAAGGGTAGATACGCAGTATTTT. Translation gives CTPAGRVDTQYF.

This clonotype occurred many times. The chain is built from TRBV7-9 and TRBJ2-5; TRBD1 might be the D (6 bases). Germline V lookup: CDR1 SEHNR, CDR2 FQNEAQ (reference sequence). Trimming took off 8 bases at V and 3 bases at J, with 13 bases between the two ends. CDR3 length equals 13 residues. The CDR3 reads CASSDRLEETQYF. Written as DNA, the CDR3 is TGTGCCAGCTCTGACAGGTTGGAAGAGACCCAGTACTTC.

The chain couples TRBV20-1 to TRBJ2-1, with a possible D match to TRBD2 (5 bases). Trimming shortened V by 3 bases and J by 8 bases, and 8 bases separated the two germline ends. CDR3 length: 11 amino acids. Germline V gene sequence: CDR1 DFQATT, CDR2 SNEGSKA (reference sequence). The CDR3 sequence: CSARSDYEQFF. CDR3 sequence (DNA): TGCAGTGCTAGGTCGGACTATGAGCAGTTCTTC.

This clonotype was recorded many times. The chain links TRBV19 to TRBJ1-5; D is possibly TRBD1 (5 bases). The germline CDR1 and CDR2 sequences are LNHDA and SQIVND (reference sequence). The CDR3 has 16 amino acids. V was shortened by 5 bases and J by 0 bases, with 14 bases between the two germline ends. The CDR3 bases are TGTGCCAGTAGTCCCGGGGGTCCAGATAGCAATCAGCCCCAGCATTTT. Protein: CASSPGGPDSNQPQHF.

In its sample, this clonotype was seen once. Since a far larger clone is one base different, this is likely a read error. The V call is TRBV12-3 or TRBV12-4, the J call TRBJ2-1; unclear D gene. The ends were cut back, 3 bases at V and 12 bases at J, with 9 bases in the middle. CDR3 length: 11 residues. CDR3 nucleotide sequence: TGTGCCAGCAGTTTGATCGATGGGCAGTTCTTC. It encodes CASSLIDGQFF.

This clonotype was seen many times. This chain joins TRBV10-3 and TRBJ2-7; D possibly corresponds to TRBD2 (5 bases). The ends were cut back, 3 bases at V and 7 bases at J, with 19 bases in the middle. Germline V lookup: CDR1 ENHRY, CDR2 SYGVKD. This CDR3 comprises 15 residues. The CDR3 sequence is CAISDIYRGVREQYF. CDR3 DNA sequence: TGTGCCATCAGTGATATTTACCGGGGAGTGAGGGAGCAGTACTTC.

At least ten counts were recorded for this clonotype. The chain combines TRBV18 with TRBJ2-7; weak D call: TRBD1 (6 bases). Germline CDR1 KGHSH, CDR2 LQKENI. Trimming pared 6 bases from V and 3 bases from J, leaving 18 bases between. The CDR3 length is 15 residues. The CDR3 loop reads CASSVSTDRRYEQYF. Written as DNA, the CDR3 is TGTGCCAGCTCTGTTTCCACGGACAGACGCTACGAGCAGTACTTC.

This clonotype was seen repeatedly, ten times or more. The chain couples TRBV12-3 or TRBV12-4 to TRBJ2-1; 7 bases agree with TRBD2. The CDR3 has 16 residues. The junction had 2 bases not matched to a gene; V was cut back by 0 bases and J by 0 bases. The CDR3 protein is CASSLAAGTSYNEQFF. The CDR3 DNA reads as TGTGCCAGCAGTTTAGCAGCGGGGACCTCCTACAATGAGCAGTTCTTC.

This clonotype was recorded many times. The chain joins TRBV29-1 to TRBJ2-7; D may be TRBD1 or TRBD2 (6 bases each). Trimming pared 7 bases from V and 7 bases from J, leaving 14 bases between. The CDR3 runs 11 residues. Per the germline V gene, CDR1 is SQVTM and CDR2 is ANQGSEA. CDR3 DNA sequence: TGCAGCGCGAGACAGGCGGGGGAGCAGTACTTC. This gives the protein CSARQAGEQYF.

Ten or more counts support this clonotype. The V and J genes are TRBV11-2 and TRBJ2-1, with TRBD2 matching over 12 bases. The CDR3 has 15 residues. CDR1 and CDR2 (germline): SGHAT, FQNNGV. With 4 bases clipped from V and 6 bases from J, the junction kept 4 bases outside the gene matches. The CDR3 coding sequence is TGTGCCAGCAGCTCAACTAGCGGGGGGACCAATGAGCAGTTCTTC. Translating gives CASSSTSGGTNEQFF. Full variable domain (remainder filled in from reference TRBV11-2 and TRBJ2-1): EAGVAQSPRYKIIEKRQSVAFWCNPISGHATLYWYQQILGQGPKLLIQFQNNGVVDDSQLPKDRFSAERLKGVDSTLKIQPAKLEDSAVYLCASSSTSGGTNEQFFGPGTRLTVL.

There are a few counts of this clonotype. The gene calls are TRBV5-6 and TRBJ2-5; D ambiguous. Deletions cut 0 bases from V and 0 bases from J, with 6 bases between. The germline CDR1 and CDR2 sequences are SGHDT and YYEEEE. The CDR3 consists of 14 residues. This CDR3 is CASSLDGYQETQYF. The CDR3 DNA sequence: TGTGCCAGCAGCTTGGATGGGTACCAAGAGACCCAGTACTTC.

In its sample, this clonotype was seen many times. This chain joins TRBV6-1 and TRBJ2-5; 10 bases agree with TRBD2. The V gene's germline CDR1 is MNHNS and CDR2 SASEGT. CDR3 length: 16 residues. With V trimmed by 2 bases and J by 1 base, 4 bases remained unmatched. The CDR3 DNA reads TGTGCCAGCAGTGAACGTTTAGCGGGGGGCCAAGAGACCCAGTACTTC. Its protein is CASSERLAGGQETQYF.

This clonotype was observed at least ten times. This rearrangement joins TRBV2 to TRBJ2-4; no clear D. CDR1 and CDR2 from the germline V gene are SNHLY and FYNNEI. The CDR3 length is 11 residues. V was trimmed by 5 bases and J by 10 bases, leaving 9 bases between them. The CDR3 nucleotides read TGTGCCAGCAGTCCCCAAGGAATTCAGTACTTC. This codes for CASSPQGIQYF. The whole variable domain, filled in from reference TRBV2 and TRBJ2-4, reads EPEVTQTPSHQVTQMGQEVILRCVPISNHLYFYWYRQILGQKVEFLVSFYNNEISEKSEIFDDQFSVERPDGSNFTLKIRSTKLEDSAMYFCASSPQGIQYFGAGTRLSVL.